This T cell receptor beta chain appears in the sequencing data of a study of blood T cell repertoires in COVID-19. Study information: T cells, B-cell-depleted T cells, or PBMCs provided the cDNA or gDNA that served as material.

Assignments of participants to cohorts depended upon their own reported clinical history. Here immunoSEQ multiplex PCR was the method, and the copy in TCRdb shows in-frame clones only, minus some. The profile shows 250,000 to 300,000 clones, under 90% of them singletons. The sequence came from a young man with acute COVID-19. Sequenced input: PBMCs or T cells enriched from blood (not recorded which).

The CDR3 spells CASRPPLHRNTEAFF. CDR3 bases: TGTGCCAGCCGCCCTCCTCTGCACAGAAACACTGAAGCTTTCTTT. The rearrangement joins TRBV21-1 to TRBJ1-1; the table's D call TRBD1 went unverified against the DNA. TRBV21-1 is shown as a pseudogene. This CDR3 has 15 residues.